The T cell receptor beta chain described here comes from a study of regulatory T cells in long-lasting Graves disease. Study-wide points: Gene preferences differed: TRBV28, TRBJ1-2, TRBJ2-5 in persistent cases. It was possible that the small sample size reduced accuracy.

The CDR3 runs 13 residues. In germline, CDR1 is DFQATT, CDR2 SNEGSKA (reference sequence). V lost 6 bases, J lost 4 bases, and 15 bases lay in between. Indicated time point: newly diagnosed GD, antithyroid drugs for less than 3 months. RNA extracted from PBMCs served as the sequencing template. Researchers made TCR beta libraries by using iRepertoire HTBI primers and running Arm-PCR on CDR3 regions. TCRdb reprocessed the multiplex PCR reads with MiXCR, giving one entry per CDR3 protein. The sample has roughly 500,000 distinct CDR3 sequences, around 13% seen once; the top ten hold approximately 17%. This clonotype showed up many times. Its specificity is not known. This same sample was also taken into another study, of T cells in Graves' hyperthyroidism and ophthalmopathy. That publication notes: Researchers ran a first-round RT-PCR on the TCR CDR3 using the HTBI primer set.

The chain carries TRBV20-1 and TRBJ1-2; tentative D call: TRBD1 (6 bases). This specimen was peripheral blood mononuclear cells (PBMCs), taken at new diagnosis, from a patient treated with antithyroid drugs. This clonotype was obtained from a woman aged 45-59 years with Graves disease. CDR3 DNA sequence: TGCAGTGCCCCTCCAGGGGACCGCTATGGCTACACCTTC. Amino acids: CSAPPGDRYGYTF.